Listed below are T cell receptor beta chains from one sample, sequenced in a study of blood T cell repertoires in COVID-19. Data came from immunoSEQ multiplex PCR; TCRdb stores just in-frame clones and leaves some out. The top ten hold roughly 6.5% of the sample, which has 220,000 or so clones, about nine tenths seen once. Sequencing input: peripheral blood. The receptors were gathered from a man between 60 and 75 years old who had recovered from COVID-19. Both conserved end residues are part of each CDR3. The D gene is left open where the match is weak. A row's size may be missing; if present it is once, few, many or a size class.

CDR3aa: CASTLGTGIWYEQYF
CDR3nt: TGTGCCAGCACCCTGGGGACAGGGATTTGGTACGAGCAGTACTTC
d_gene: TRBD1
v_gene: TRBV27
j_gene: TRBJ2-7
abundance: NA

CDR3aa: CASSLVGDRAEKLFF
CDR3nt: TGCGCCAGCAGCTTGGTTGGGGACAGGGCCGAAAAACTGTTTTTT
d_gene: TRBD1
v_gene: TRBV5-1
j_gene: TRBJ1-4
abundance: NA

CDR3aa: CASSREETQYF
CDR3nt: TGCGCCAGCAGCCGGGAAGAGACCCAGTACTTC
d_gene: NA
v_gene: TRBV5-1
j_gene: TRBJ2-5
abundance: NA

CDR3aa: CASSTGTGPYEQYF
CDR3nt: TGCGCCAGCAGCACCGGGACAGGTCCTTACGAGCAGTACTTC
d_gene: TRBD1
v_gene: TRBV10-2
j_gene: TRBJ2-7
abundance: NA

CDR3aa: CASSLDQGINQPQHF
CDR3nt: TGTGCCAGCAGCTTAGATCAGGGTATCAATCAGCCCCAGCATTTT
d_gene: NA
v_gene: TRBV7-2
j_gene: TRBJ1-5
abundance: NA

CDR3aa: CASSLAHRTTDTQYF
CDR3nt: TGTGCCAGCAGCTTGGCCCACAGAACCACAGATACGCAGTATTTT
d_gene: NA
v_gene: TRBV5-6
j_gene: TRBJ2-3
abundance: NA

CDR3aa: CASSFRTSGGVAKNIQYF
CDR3nt: TGTGCCAGCAGCTTCCGGACTAGCGGGGGGGTAGCCAAAAACATTCAGTACTTC
d_gene: TRBD2
v_gene: TRBV7-2
j_gene: TRBJ2-4
abundance: NA

CDR3aa: CASVGGNNYGYTF
CDR3nt: TGTGCCAGCGTCGGAGGGAATAACTATGGCTACACCTTC
d_gene: NA
v_gene: TRBV2
j_gene: TRBJ1-2
abundance: NA

CDR3aa: CASSPSTDYTEAFF
CDR3nt: TGTGCCAGCAGCCCCTCGACAGATTACACTGAAGCTTTCTTT
d_gene: NA
v_gene: TRBV7-2
j_gene: TRBJ1-1
abundance: NA

CDR3aa: CASDNTGSSYNEQFF
CDR3nt: TGTGCCAGCGATAATACAGGGAGCTCCTACAATGAGCAGTTCTTC
d_gene: NA
v_gene: TRBV2
j_gene: TRBJ2-1
abundance: NA

CDR3aa: CATQAGSGNTIYF
CDR3nt: TGTGCCACCCAGGCCGGCTCTGGAAACACCATATATTTT
d_gene: NA
v_gene: TRBV19
j_gene: TRBJ1-3
abundance: NA

CDR3aa: CASSLSTGPNTGELFF
CDR3nt: TGTGCCAGCAGCTTAAGTACAGGGCCTAACACCGGGGAGCTGTTTTTT
d_gene: NA
v_gene: TRBV7-9
j_gene: TRBJ2-2
abundance: NA

CDR3aa: CASSQTGKETQYF
CDR3nt: TGTGCCAGCAGCCAAACAGGGAAAGAGACCCAGTACTTC
d_gene: NA
v_gene: TRBV7-2
j_gene: TRBJ2-5
abundance: NA

CDR3aa: CASSQETGRSDTEAFF
CDR3nt: TGTGCCAGCAGCCAAGAAACAGGGCGCTCGGACACTGAAGCTTTCTTT
d_gene: NA
v_gene: TRBV3-1/TRBV3-2
j_gene: TRBJ1-1
abundance: NA

CDR3aa: CASSLGLALSGELFF
CDR3nt: TGTGCCAGCAGCCTTGGACTGGCTTTGTCCGGGGAGCTGTTTTTT
d_gene: NA
v_gene: TRBV11-2
j_gene: TRBJ2-2
abundance: NA

CDR3aa: CASSAGQGYEKLFF
CDR3nt: TGTGCCAGCTCCGCGGGACAGGGTTATGAAAAACTGTTTTTT
d_gene: TRBD1
v_gene: TRBV19
j_gene: TRBJ1-4
abundance: NA

CDR3aa: CASSQLGQGATEAFF
CDR3nt: TGTGCCAGCTCACAGCTGGGCCAGGGGGCAACTGAAGCTTTCTTT
d_gene: TRBD1
v_gene: TRBV18
j_gene: TRBJ1-1
abundance: few

CDR3aa: CSVEDHRTGGNRELFF
CDR3nt: TGCAGCGTTGAAGATCATCGGACAGGGGGAAATCGGGAGCTGTTTTTT
d_gene: TRBD1
v_gene: TRBV29-1
j_gene: TRBJ2-2
abundance: NA

CDR3aa: CAWRTGGASRTEAFF
CDR3nt: TGTGCCTGGAGGACAGGGGGCGCTTCCCGTACTGAAGCTTTCTTT
d_gene: TRBD1
v_gene: TRBV30
j_gene: TRBJ1-1
abundance: NA

CDR3aa: CASSRELAGVGNEQFF
CDR3nt: TGTGCCAGCAGTAGAGAGCTAGCGGGAGTTGGCAATGAGCAGTTCTTC
d_gene: TRBD2
v_gene: TRBV6-2/TRBV6-3
j_gene: TRBJ2-1
abundance: NA

CDR3aa: CASSSPLGLSGVRATEAFF
CDR3nt: TGTGCCAGCAGTTCCCCCCTGGGGTTGTCCGGGGTTCGGGCCACTGAAGCTTTCTTT
d_gene: NA
v_gene: TRBV27
j_gene: TRBJ1-1
abundance: NA

CDR3aa: CASSLEGLERENWKFF
CDR3nt: TGTGCCAGCAGCTTGGAGGGCCTCGAGCGGGAGAATTGGAAGTTCTTC
d_gene: TRBD2
v_gene: TRBV5-6
j_gene: TRBJ2-1
abundance: NA

CDR3aa: CASSRRGGDKNIQYF
CDR3nt: TGTGCCAGCAGCCGCAGAGGGGGAGACAAAAACATTCAGTACTTC
d_gene: NA
v_gene: TRBV3-1/TRBV3-2
j_gene: TRBJ2-4
abundance: NA

CDR3aa: CASRGRGRVGTGELFF
CDR3nt: TGTGCCAGTCGCGGGCGGGGTAGGGTGGGGACCGGGGAGCTGTTTTTT
d_gene: NA
v_gene: TRBV9
j_gene: TRBJ2-2
abundance: NA

CDR3aa: CASSLGQGTIETQYF
CDR3nt: TGTGCCAGCAGTTTAGGACAGGGAACTATAGAGACCCAGTACTTC
d_gene: TRBD1
v_gene: TRBV6-5
j_gene: TRBJ2-5
abundance: NA

CDR3aa: CASRPELDSPLHF
CDR3nt: TGTGCCAGCCGCCCGGAGTTAGATTCACCCCTCCACTTT
d_gene: NA
v_gene: TRBV18
j_gene: TRBJ1-6
abundance: NA

CDR3aa: CASSLDLGRVYGNTIYF
CDR3nt: TGTGCCAGCAGCTTAGATTTAGGCAGGGTGTACGGAAACACCATATATTTT
d_gene: NA
v_gene: TRBV7-9
j_gene: TRBJ1-3
abundance: NA